Following are 4 T cell receptor beta chains from one sample sequenced in a study of T cell changes during pregnancy in multiple sclerosis. Method: immunoSEQ multiplex PCR; TCRdb's copy keeps in-frame clones and lacks some. The data show tens of thousands of clones, 92% seen once. The sequenced sample was peripheral blood, obtained in the first trimester of pregnancy. Receptors originate from a female donor in good health, enrolled as a control in a pregnancy study.

This clone was counted once. V gene TRBV9 combines with J gene TRBJ1-1, with a tentative D call TRBD1 (6 bases). The CDR3 runs to 14 residues. Germline V gene lookup returns CDR1 SGDLS and CDR2 YYNGEE. The V end lost 0 bases, the J end lost 4 bases, and 10 bases lay between the germline ends. CDR3 loop: CASSVGSRGTEAFF. DNA of the CDR3: TGTGCCAGCAGCGTAGGATCCAGGGGCACTGAAGCTTTCTTT.

The chain uses TRBV5-4 and TRBJ2-7; 8 bases agree with TRBD2. The CDR3 contains 17 residues. CDR1 and CDR2 (germline): SGHNT, YYREEE (reference sequence). With V trimmed by 4 bases and J by 5 bases, 17 bases remained unmatched. The CDR3 sequence: CASSRGVLQRGRNEQYF. Written as DNA, the CDR3 is TGTGCCAGCAGCCGGGGGGTTCTCCAGCGGGGGCGGAACGAGCAGTACTTC.

Worth noting for this clone: Other DNA sequences in this specimen translate into the identical CDR3. The chain combines TRBV5-1 with TRBJ2-7, with TRBD1 as a possible D gene (6 bases). Germline V gene data show CDR1 as SGHRS and CDR2 as YFSETQ. The CDR3 is 14 amino acids. Trimming left V 0 bases short and J 0 bases short, with 7 bases between. The chain's CDR3 is CASSLGGGSYEQYF. For the CDR3, the DNA is TGCGCCAGCAGCTTGGGAGGGGGCTCCTACGAGCAGTACTTC.

The genes are TRBV4-3 and TRBJ1-2; D remains ambiguous. Between the trimmed V and J ends, which lost 0 bases and 8 bases, there was a span of 7 bases. CDR3 size: 12 residues. Germline assignment: CDR1 LGHNA and CDR2 YSLEER. In DNA form, the CDR3 reads TGCGCCAGCAGCCAAGATTATTTCGGCTACACCTTC. It translates to CASSQDYFGYTF.